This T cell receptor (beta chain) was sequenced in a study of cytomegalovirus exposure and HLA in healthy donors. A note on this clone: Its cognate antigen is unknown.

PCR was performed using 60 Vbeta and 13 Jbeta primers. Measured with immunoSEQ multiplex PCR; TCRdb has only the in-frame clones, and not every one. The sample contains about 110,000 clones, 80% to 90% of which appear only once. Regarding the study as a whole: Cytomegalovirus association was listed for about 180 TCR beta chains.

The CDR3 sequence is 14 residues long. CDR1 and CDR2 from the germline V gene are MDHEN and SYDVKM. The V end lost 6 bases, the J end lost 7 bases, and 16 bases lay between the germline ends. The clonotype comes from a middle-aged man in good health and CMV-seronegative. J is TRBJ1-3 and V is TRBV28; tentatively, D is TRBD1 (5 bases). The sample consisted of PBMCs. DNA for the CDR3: TGTGCCAGCAGACCAGGGACTGACGGGAACACCATATATTTT. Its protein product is CASRPGTDGNTIYF.